These T cell receptor beta chains were read from a single sample in a study of T cell responses to AZD1222 COVID-19 vaccine. Only in-frame clones appear in the TCRdb table, and some are missing; sequencing was by immunoSEQ multiplex PCR. The data show roughly 150,000 clones, with roughly 91% seen just once and around 5.1% held by the top ten. The sample was peripheral blood, taken on day 0 of AZD1222 vaccination. The origin of the receptors is an adult in good health. Each CDR3 is given with its conserved first and last residue. A D gene is named only where the DNA matches it firmly. Size is stated for part of the rows, as once, few or many counts, or as a class when the clone is expanded.

CDR3nt	CDR3aa	abundance	d_gene	v_gene	j_gene
TGTGCCAGCAGTGGCGGAGGGGGGGGCACCATATATTTT	CASSGGGGGTIYF	NA	NA	TRBV25-1	TRBJ1-3
TGTGCCAGCAGCATCAGTAACGAAGCTTTCTTT	CASSISNEAFF	NA	NA	TRBV5-4	TRBJ1-1
TGTGCCAGCAGCCAAGTAGCGGGGAGCTCCTACAATGAGCAGTTCTTC	CASSQVAGSSYNEQFF	NA	TRBD2	TRBV11-2	TRBJ2-1
TGTGCCAGCAGTTACGGGGGGGACCTCTACACAGATACGCAGTATTTT	CASSYGGDLYTDTQYF	NA	TRBD2	TRBV6-5	TRBJ2-3
TGTGCCAGCAGCCAAAGTAATTCGGGGGGCAAACAGCCCCAGCATTTT	CASSQSNSGGKQPQHF	NA	NA	TRBV4-2	TRBJ1-5
TGTGCCAGCGGATCCGGTGCGGCCTACGAGCAGTACTTC	CASGSGAAYEQYF	once	NA	TRBV2	TRBJ2-7
TGTGCCAGCAGCTTAGGTTACGAGCAGTACTTC	CASSLGYEQYF	NA	NA	TRBV13	TRBJ2-7
TGTGCCAGCAGCTTAGGGGCGGGGACCGGGGAGCTGTTTTTT	CASSLGAGTGELFF	NA	NA	TRBV7-2	TRBJ2-2
TGTGCCAGCTCACCCCTCGGCGGGGGAGGAGAAGATACGCAGTATTTT	CASSPLGGGGEDTQYF	NA	TRBD2	TRBV18	TRBJ2-3
TGTGCCAGCAGCGTTGAGGTCCGGAGCACAGATACGCAGTATTTT	CASSVEVRSTDTQYF	NA	NA	TRBV9	TRBJ2-3
TGCAGCGTTGAAGGGGAAGGGGCGTCACCCTACGAGCAGTACTTC	CSVEGEGASPYEQYF	NA	NA	TRBV29-1	TRBJ2-7
TGTGCCAGCAGCCAAGACGCCTCTGGGGCCAACGTCCTGACTTTC	CASSQDASGANVLTF	NA	NA	TRBV3-1/TRBV3-2	TRBJ2-6
TGTGCCAGTAGTCCCACGACAGCGAACACTGAAGCTTTCTTT	CASSPTTANTEAFF	NA	NA	TRBV19	TRBJ1-1
TGTGCCAGCAGCTTTTTACAGGGCCGCACCACCCGCTCCTACGAGCAGTACTTC	CASSFLQGRTTRSYEQYF	NA	NA	TRBV7-8	TRBJ2-7
TGTGCCAGCAGTCAGGAACTAGCGGGAAAGACCGGGGAGCTGTTTTTT	CASSQELAGKTGELFF	once	TRBD2	TRBV3-1/TRBV3-2	TRBJ2-2
TGTGCCAGTAGTGCGACAGGGGGGAACTATGGCTACACCTTC	CASSATGGNYGYTF	NA	TRBD1	TRBV19	TRBJ1-2
TGCGCCAGCAGCCCCGGGACCCCCAGCTACGAGCAGTACTTC	CASSPGTPSYEQYF	NA	NA	TRBV5-1	TRBJ2-7
TGTGCCAGCAGCCCAGGACAGGGGAACTATGGCTACACCTTC	CASSPGQGNYGYTF	once	TRBD1	TRBV7-8	TRBJ1-2
TGTGCCAGCAGAGCAGGGGTCGATCAGCCCCAGCATTTT	CASRAGVDQPQHF	once	NA	TRBV27	TRBJ1-5
TGTGCCAGCAGTTCCGTGGGGGGGCAGGACACTGAAGCTTTCTTT	CASSSVGGQDTEAFF	NA	NA	TRBV6-2/TRBV6-3	TRBJ1-1
TGTGCCTGGAGTGTACGGGGGACAGGTGGTCAGCCCCAGCATTTT	CAWSVRGTGGQPQHF	NA	TRBD1	TRBV30	TRBJ1-5
TGTGCCAGCAGCCAAGGGCTAGGTGGCACAGATACGCAGTATTTT	CASSQGLGGTDTQYF	NA	NA	TRBV3-1/TRBV3-2	TRBJ2-3
TGTGCCAGCAGCCAATCGCAAAGGAGGTGGGACAGGGTACCTTCACCCCTCCACTTT	CASSQSQRRWDRVPSPLHF	NA	TRBD1	TRBV3-1/TRBV3-2	TRBJ1-6
TGTGCCATCAGTGATAGGGGCACTGAAGCTTTCTTT	CAISDRGTEAFF	NA	NA	TRBV10-3	TRBJ1-1
TGTGCCAGCAGTTTCGGACAGAGCAATCAGCCCCAGCATTTT	CASSFGQSNQPQHF	NA	NA	TRBV6-2/TRBV6-3	TRBJ1-5
TGTGCCAGCAGCCCCAAGACCCGGAGGGGTGGAAACACCATATATTTT	CASSPKTRRGGNTIYF	NA	NA	TRBV7-2	TRBJ1-3
TGTGCCAGCAGTGCACTAGCGGGAGAGTTCGAGCAGTACTTC	CASSALAGEFEQYF	NA	TRBD2	TRBV6-4	TRBJ2-7
TGTGCCAGCAGTTTCCCTTTCCTCGAGCAGTACTTC	CASSFPFLEQYF	NA	NA	TRBV12-3/TRBV12-4	TRBJ2-7
TGTGCCAGCAGCAATGCTAGGAGGGGATACGAGCAGTACTTC	CASSNARRGYEQYF	NA	NA	TRBV7-4	TRBJ2-7
TGTGCCAGCAGCCAAGGTTACGGTGATCAAGAGACCCAGTACTTC	CASSQGYGDQETQYF	NA	NA	TRBV3-1/TRBV3-2	TRBJ2-5
TGTGCCAGCAGTGAGACGCAAGCTCTGGGGACCCAGTACTTC	CASSETQALGTQYF	NA	NA	TRBV25-1	TRBJ2-5
TGTGCCAGCAGTTTATTGTACCGGGGTGGGGAAAAACTGTTTTTT	CASSLLYRGGEKLFF	NA	NA	TRBV27	TRBJ1-4
TGTGCCAGCAGCCCCGTTCCCACATCTGGAAACACCATATATTTT	CASSPVPTSGNTIYF	NA	NA	TRBV9	TRBJ1-3
TGTGCCAGCAGCTGGGGAGATGAGCAGTTCTTC	CASSWGDEQFF	once	NA	TRBV11-2	TRBJ2-1
TGTGCCAGCACCAGGGGAACGAACACCGGGGAGCTGTTTTTT	CASTRGTNTGELFF	NA	NA	TRBV6-5	TRBJ2-2
TGTGCCAGCAGCAGCCTACCGCCGGGACTAGCTAACAATGAGCAGTTCTTC	CASSSLPPGLANNEQFF	NA	TRBD2	TRBV7-9	TRBJ2-1
TGCGCCAGCAGCCAAGATCGGGGACGGGTTAATGAAAAACTGTTTTTT	CASSQDRGRVNEKLFF	NA	NA	TRBV4-3	TRBJ1-4
TGTGCCAGAAGCGAGGGTACAGGTTATAATTCACCCCTCCACTTT	CARSEGTGYNSPLHF	few	NA	TRBV5-3	TRBJ1-6
TGTGCCAGCAGCAAAGCTGCCTTCAGATCCCGAATGCAAGAGACCCAGTACTTC	CASSKAAFRSRMQETQYF	NA	NA	TRBV21-1	TRBJ2-5
TGTGCCAGCAGCCAAACAGGGGGGGCAGAGACCCAGTACTTC	CASSQTGGAETQYF	NA	NA	TRBV3-1/TRBV3-2	TRBJ2-5
TGTGCCATCAGGGATAGAGCGGGAGAAGAGACCCAGTACTTC	CAIRDRAGEETQYF	NA	TRBD2	TRBV10-3	TRBJ2-5
TGTGCCAGCAGTTACCAAATACAGGAGGGGGTCCCTTTCTTT	CASSYQIQEGVPFF	once	NA	TRBV6-5	TRBJ1-1
TGTGCCAGCAGAACAGGGGGCGGTCAGCCCCAGCATTTT	CASRTGGGQPQHF	NA	TRBD1	TRBV28	TRBJ1-5
TGTGCCAGCAGTGTGAGGAGAGGGACCACTTTTAAGAATTCACCCCTCCACTTT	CASSVRRGTTFKNSPLHF	NA	NA	TRBV2	TRBJ1-6
TGTGCCAGCAGCCCCCAGGTCCAGGGTAACAGCGAGCAGTACTTC	CASSPQVQGNSEQYF	NA	NA	TRBV9	TRBJ2-7
TGTGCCACCAAGGGACAGGGGACAAACAATGAGCAGTTCTTC	CATKGQGTNNEQFF	NA	TRBD1	TRBV19	TRBJ2-1
TGTGCCAGCAGCTTGTGGGGGGAGACCCAGTACTTC	CASSLWGETQYF	NA	NA	TRBV5-6	TRBJ2-5
TGTGCCAGCAGCTTACGGGAAGCCGGGGAGACCCAGTACTTC	CASSLREAGETQYF	NA	NA	TRBV7-9	TRBJ2-5
TGCAGTGCTAGTGGGACAGGGCGAGGCACTGAAGCTTTCTTT	CSASGTGRGTEAFF	NA	TRBD1	TRBV20-1	TRBJ1-1
TGTGCCAGCAGCCCTAGGACTAGCGGGGGTCACACAGATACGCAGTATTTT	CASSPRTSGGHTDTQYF	once	TRBD2	TRBV14	TRBJ2-3
TGTGCCAGCCTTCCAATACAGGGCCGGATCGTCCGCGAGCAGTACTTC	CASLPIQGRIVREQYF	NA	NA	TRBV25-1	TRBJ2-7
TGTGCCAGCAGTAGACAGGGGGCTTTCTTT	CASSRQGAFF	NA	TRBD1	TRBV6-5	TRBJ1-1
TGTGCCAGCACTTTCGCGGGAGAGAACACCGGGGAGCTGTTTTTT	CASTFAGENTGELFF	NA	TRBD2	TRBV6-6	TRBJ2-2
TGCGCCAGCAGCTTGGGATGGATTGCAGGGGGCGATGAAAAACTGTTTTTT	CASSLGWIAGGDEKLFF	NA	TRBD1	TRBV5-1	TRBJ1-4
TGTGCCAGCAGTGAGCGAACTTTAGGTAGCGCGTACGATGGCACCGGGGAGCTGTTTTTT	CASSERTLGSAYDGTGELFF	once	NA	TRBV6-1	TRBJ2-2
TGTGCCAGCAGCCTACTGGGAATGGGGTACGGCAATGAGCAGTTCTTC	CASSLLGMGYGNEQFF	NA	NA	TRBV11-2	TRBJ2-1
TGTGCCAGCAGAGGGGAAGGGACGTTCGGCACCGGGGAGCTGTTTTTT	CASRGEGTFGTGELFF	NA	NA	TRBV6-4	TRBJ2-2
TGTGCCAGAACAAAAAAGGGGGGAGAGGGCACAGATACGCAGTATTTT	CARTKKGGEGTDTQYF	NA	NA	TRBV3-1/TRBV3-2	TRBJ2-3
TGTGCCGCGGGAAAGGGGTGGGAATATAGCAATCAGCCCCAGCATTTT	CAAGKGWEYSNQPQHF	once	NA	TRBV9	TRBJ1-5
TGTGCCAGCAGCTTAACCGGGACAACGAACACCGGGGAGCTGTTTTTT	CASSLTGTTNTGELFF	NA	NA	TRBV5-5	TRBJ2-2